This entry concerns a single T cell receptor (beta chain). What it binds is unknown. The record originates from a study of cytomegalovirus exposure and HLA in healthy donors. Study-wide results and caveats: A later analysis reported that several of the most significant clusters appeared to be linked to common viral pathogens, among them Epstein-Barr virus. A later analysis revealed that TCR association rates differed between HLA loci, peaking at DRB1 and bottoming out at HLA-C.

Vbeta (60) and Jbeta (13) primers were used in the PCR. Profiled with immunoSEQ multiplex PCR; TCRdb holds only in-frame clones, not every one. The listing contains about 50,000 clones. Sequencing was carried out using PBMCs. The TCR sequence derives from a woman aged 18-29 years in good health and CMV-seronegative.

The CDR3 sequence is CASSLGLAGGPGETQYF. DNA for the CDR3: TGTGCCAGCAGCCTCGGACTAGCGGGGGGGCCTGGAGAGACCCAGTACTTC. J is TRBJ2-5 and V is TRBV7-2, with 15 nucleotides matching TRBD2. Per the germline V gene, CDR1 is SGHTA and CDR2 is FQGNSA. Trimming took 5 bases from V and 4 from J; bases not matched to a gene: 8. The CDR3 length is 17 residues.